These 21 T cell receptor beta chains were all obtained from the same sample, sequenced in a study of regulatory T cells in long-lasting Graves disease. Sample time point: persistent/refractory GD, antithyroid drugs over 5 years with positive TRAb. Following extraction of RNA from PBMCs, that RNA was used to make the TCR library. Construction of TCR beta libraries relied on iRepertoire HTBI primers and on Arm-PCR targeting CDR3 regions. TCRdb re-called the multiplex PCR reads through MiXCR, storing one row per CDR3 protein. The profile shows about 470,000 distinct CDR3 sequences, around 21% of them singletons. This material consisted of peripheral blood mononuclear cells (PBMCs), taken when the disease was refractory, from a patient treated with antithyroid drugs. Receptor source: a female donor with Graves disease.

The genes are TRBV7-2 and TRBJ1-5, with D tentatively TRBD1 (5 bases). CDR1 is SGHTA and CDR2 is FQGNSA in the germline V gene. Deletions cut 6 bases from V and 2 bases from J, with 14 bases between. CDR3 length: 15 residues. The CDR3 sequence is CASRQSRGRNQPQHF. In nucleotides, the CDR3 is TGTGCCAGCAGACAATCTCGGGGACGCAATCAGCCCCAGCATTTT.

Only a few counts were recorded for this clonotype. A much larger clonotype is one base distant, so this may be a read error. V is TRBV27 and J is TRBJ2-7; 9 bases match TRBD2. Germline V CDR1 and CDR2: MNHEY, SMNVEV (reference sequence). The CDR3 extends over 15 amino acids. V lost 4 bases to trimming and J lost 0 bases; unmatched junction nucleotides: 4. CDR3 sequence reads: CASSSSGRFSYEQYF. The DNA for the CDR3 is TGTGCCAGCAGTTCGAGCGGGAGGTTCTCCTACGAGCAGTACTTC.

This clonotype was counted between two and nine times. The CDR3 DNA reads TGTGCCAGCAGCCGTCTCCCCCGCCAGGGTGGAACCGGGGAGCTGTTTTTT. It is translated as CASSRLPRQGGTGELFF. The chain recombines TRBV9 with TRBJ2-2; possible D gene TRBD1, 5 bases. V was clipped by 4 bases and J by 5 bases, with 21 bases between them. The CDR3 extends over 17 amino acids. Per the germline V gene, CDR1 is SGDLS and CDR2 is YYNGEE. The variable domain in full, completed from reference TRBV9 and TRBJ2-2, reads DSGVTQTPKHLITATGQRVTLRCSPRSGDLSVYWYQQSLDQGLQFLIQYYNGEERAKGNILERFSAQQFPDLHSELNLSSLELGDSALYFCASSRLPRQGGTGELFFGEGSRLTVL.

The genes are TRBV29-1 and TRBJ2-1; D is perhaps TRBD2 (6 bases). Germline V gene data show CDR1 as SQVTM and CDR2 as ANQGSEA. The CDR3 covers 15 residues. The V and J ends lost 4 bases and 0 bases respectively, with 13 bases between them. CDR3 in DNA: TGCAGCGTTGCGGCTCTAGCGAACTCCTACAATGAGCAGTTCTTC. Translated: CSVAALANSYNEQFF.

This clonotype was counted many times. The V gene is TRBV19, the J gene TRBJ1-5, with unresolved D. Trimming left V 3 bases short and J 6 bases short, with 15 bases between. The CDR3 length is 15 residues. Looked up from germline, CDR1 is LNHDA and CDR2 is SQIVND (reference sequence). DNA for the CDR3: TGTGCCAGTAGTATCGGTGCAGGCAGGACTCAGCCCCAGCATTTT. It yields the protein CASSIGAGRTQPQHF.

The rearrangement joins TRBV30 to TRBJ1-1; D gene unclear. V was clipped by 1 base and J by 11 bases, with 11 bases between them. CDR1 is GTSNPN and CDR2 is SVGIG in the germline V gene (reference sequence). The CDR3 covers 11 residues. This CDR3 reads CAWSASAGAFF. Here the CDR3 DNA reads TGTGCCTGGAGTGCGTCCGCTGGTGCTTTCTTT.

The chain couples TRBV5-5 to TRBJ2-1; TRBD2 matches 11 bases. The ends lost 4 bases at V and 4 bases at J; junction bases unmatched: 4. This CDR3 is 15 amino acids long. CDR1 and CDR2 from the germline V gene are SGHKS and YYEKEE (reference sequence). This chain's CDR3 is CASSRIAGGYNEQFF. Written as DNA, the CDR3 is TGTGCCAGCAGCCGGATAGCGGGAGGGTACAATGAGCAGTTCTTC.

This clonotype has a handful of counts. This chain connects TRBV7-3 to TRBJ2-5; TRBD2 agrees at 9 bases. V trimming: 5 bases; J trimming: 5 bases; junction bases outside the gene matches: 18. The CDR3 is 18 residues long. The germline CDR1 and CDR2 sequences are SGHTA and FQGTGA. The CDR3 loop reads CASSPMGGAGGGGETQYF. DNA of the CDR3: TGTGCCAGCAGCCCAATGGGGGGAGCGGGAGGAGGCGGGGAGACCCAGTACTTC. The full variable domain, rest sourced from reference TRBV7-3 and TRBJ2-5, is GAGVSQTPSNKVTEKGKYVELRCDPISGHTALYWYRQSLGQGPEFLIYFQGTGAADDSGLPNDRFFAVRPEGSVSTLKIQRTERGDSAVYLCASSPMGGAGGGGETQYFGPGTRLLVL.

This clonotype was seen many times. The chain is built from TRBV7-6 and TRBJ1-1, with D perhaps matching TRBD1 (6 bases). The V end lost 1 base, the J end lost 4 bases, and 13 bases lay between the germline ends. CDR1 and CDR2 from the germline V gene are SGHVS and FNYEAQ. The CDR3 loop spans 15 amino acids. The CDR3 DNA sequence: TGTGCCAGCAGCTTAGATCAGGGGATTGGCACTGAAGCTTTCTTT. As protein: CASSLDQGIGTEAFF.

Points on this clonotype: The likely explanation is a read error, given a far larger clone one base away. The chain recombines TRBV10-3 with TRBJ1-1; weak D call: TRBD1 (6 bases). Trimming took off 3 bases at V and 6 bases at J, with 14 bases between the two ends. From germline, CDR1 is ENHRY and CDR2 SYGVKD. The CDR3 length is 14 residues. The CDR3 sequence: CAISDRGVRPEAFF. The CDR3 coding sequence is TGTGCCATCAGTGACAGGGGCGTCCGCCCTGAAGCTTTCTTT.

This clonotype was picked up many times. This rearrangement joins TRBV11-2 to TRBJ2-7, with 7 bases identical to TRBD2. CDR1 and CDR2 from the germline V gene are SGHAT and FQNNGV. Trimming cost V 6 bases and J 4 bases; bases outside gene matches: 3. This CDR3 has 12 residues. The CDR3 region has the DNA TGTGCCAGCAGAGGACTAGTGTACGAGCAGTACTTC. Translation: CASRGLVYEQYF. Complete variable domain (other parts from reference TRBV11-2 and TRBJ2-7): EAGVAQSPRYKIIEKRQSVAFWCNPISGHATLYWYQQILGQGPKLLIQFQNNGVVDDSQLPKDRFSAERLKGVDSTLKIQPAKLEDSAVYLCASRGLVYEQYFGPGTRLTVT.

This clonotype was counted only a few times. The chain joins TRBV28 to TRBJ2-1; D uncertain. Germline CDR1 reads MDHEN; CDR2 reads SYDVKM. The CDR3 is 12 amino acids. V lost 6 bases to trimming and J lost 3 bases, with 6 bases between them. The CDR3 DNA reads TGTGCCAGCAGCCCCAACTACAATGAGCAGTTCTTC. Translation: CASSPNYNEQFF. Using reference TRBV28 and TRBJ2-1 for the parts outside the CDR3, the full variable domain is DVKVTQSSRYLVKRTGEKVFLECVQDMDHENMFWYRQDPGLGLRLIYFSYDVKMKEKGDIPEGYSVSREKKERFSLILESASTNQTSMYLCASSPNYNEQFFGPGTRLTVL.

This clonotype has a count of ten or more. V and J are TRBV28 and TRBJ2-5; D may be TRBD1 (6 bases). Germline V CDR1 and CDR2: MDHEN, SYDVKM. The CDR3 is 18 residues long. Trimming removed 2 bases from V and 5 bases from J, with 24 bases in between. The CDR3 spells CASSLRPSTGPNSETQYF. In nucleotides, the CDR3 is TGTGCCAGCAGTTTACGCCCATCGACAGGACCGAATTCGGAGACCCAGTACTTC.

This clonotype came up many times. The chain joins TRBV6-5 to TRBJ2-7; the D is unclear. V gave up 3 bases and J gave up 1 base, with 10 bases separating them. The germline gives CDR1 MNHEY, CDR2 SVGAGI. The CDR3 runs 14 residues. CDR3 sequence reads: CASSYNSGSYEQYF. CDR3 in DNA: TGTGCCAGCAGTTATAATTCCGGGTCCTACGAGCAGTACTTC.

The chain carries TRBV5-1 and TRBJ2-1, with 9 positions matching TRBD2. This CDR3 spans 15 amino acids. V shed 4 bases, J shed 10 bases, and the junction held 12 bases outside the gene matches. The germline gives CDR1 SGHRS, CDR2 YFSETQ. The CDR3 loop reads CASSLPGLAPPEQFF. The CDR3 nucleotides are TGCGCCAGCAGCCTGCCGGGACTAGCCCCGCCGGAGCAGTTCTTC. Full variable domain (rest looked up from reference TRBV5-1 and TRBJ2-1): KAGVTQTPRYLIKTRGQQVTLSCSPISGHRSVSWYQQTPGQGLQFLFEYFSETQRNKGNFPGRFSGRQFSNSRSEMNVSTLELGDSALYLCASSLPGLAPPEQFFGPGTRLTVL.

This clonotype was found a few times. In DNA form, the CDR3 reads TGTGCCAGTAGTATAGACCACTCTGGGGCCAACGTCCTGACTTTC. Translation gives CASSIDHSGANVLTF. This chain uses TRBV19 with TRBJ2-6, with D unresolved. The CDR3 has 15 amino acids. The V gene lost 0 bases and the J gene lost 0 bases, with 3 bases spanning the gap. Per the germline V gene, CDR1 is LNHDA and CDR2 is SQIVND (reference sequence).

With respect to this clonotype: A clone one base away is much larger, so this may be a read error. The chain employs TRBV6-1 and TRBJ2-7, with 11 nucleotides matching TRBD2. The CDR3 is made up of 16 amino acids. Germline V gene sequence: CDR1 MNHNS, CDR2 SASEGT. The V gene end was trimmed by 6 bases and the J gene end by 4 bases; junction bases not matched to a gene: 11. CDR3 in amino acids: CASSRHTSGSSYEQYF. CDR3 nucleotide sequence: TGTGCCAGCAGCCGCCATACTAGCGGGAGTTCGTACGAGCAGTACTTC.

The rearrangement joins TRBV7-6 to TRBJ1-1; 9 bases are a match to TRBD1. Germline V CDR1 and CDR2: SGHVS, FNYEAQ. Unmatched junction bases numbered 6, after V lost 6 bases and J lost 4 bases. This CDR3 has 14 residues. CDR3 DNA sequence: TGTGCCAGCAGACTCGGGACAGGGAGCACTGAAGCTTTCTTT. It codes for CASRLGTGSTEAFF.

This clonotype occurred a few times. The rearrangement uses TRBV19 and TRBJ2-7; the D gene could be TRBD1 or TRBD2 (5 bases each). This CDR3 spans 16 amino acids. Germline assignment: CDR1 LNHDA and CDR2 SQIVND (reference sequence). Trimming cost V 5 bases and J 2 bases, with 19 bases left between them. In DNA, the CDR3 is TGTGCCAGTAGTGATATATCCGGGGCCACGACCTACGAGCAGTACTTC. It encodes CASSDISGATTYEQYF.

The chain uses TRBV7-8 and TRBJ1-5; 7 nucleotides line up with TRBD1. Germline CDR1 reads SGHVS; CDR2 reads FQNEAQ. This CDR3 is 15 amino acids long. The ends lost 3 bases at V and 6 bases at J; junction bases unmatched: 8. CDR3 region: CASSLTGSGSQPQHF. CDR3 DNA: TGTGCCAGCAGCTTGACAGGGTCCGGTAGTCAGCCCCAGCATTTT.

This clonotype was found many times. V gene TRBV6-1 combines with J gene TRBJ2-5; TRBD2 might be the D (5 bases). The CDR3 covers 16 residues. The germline V gene encodes CDR1 MNHNS and CDR2 SASEGT. The V end lost 9 bases, the J end lost 5 bases, and 25 bases lay between the germline ends. Here the CDR3 DNA reads TGTGCCAGTCTTGATAGTCGAAGGAGGACGGCGGAGACCCAGTACTTC. It is translated as CASLDSRRRTAETQYF.